This section outlines one TCR beta chain sequence together with its context. TCRdb reprocessed the 5' RACE reads and keeps a single row for each CDR3 protein, giving no DNA. This table holds roughly 160,000 distinct CDR3 sequences. These data originate in a study of T cells expressing NK-cell markers. The CDR3 is 16 amino acids. Germline V gives CDR1 SEHNR, CDR2 FQNEAQ (reference sequence). Sequenced: blood T cells: a sorted CD56 or NKG2C T cell subset, CD4+ or CD8+ T cells, or bulk PBMC T cells (not recorded which). The gene calls are TRBV7-9 and TRBJ2-2; the TCRdb call, TRBD2, lacks DNA for checking. The receptor's source is a woman between 18 and 75 years old in good health. CDR3 residues: CASSFKAESNTGELFF.